The rows below give T cell receptor beta chains drawn from one sample of a study of technical replicates of blood from a few donors. The assay was immunoSEQ multiplex PCR, and TCRdb's table has in-frame clones only and misses some. Here the sample spans about 12,000 clones, roughly 95% being singletons. Sequencing used PBMCs. The receptors come from a human donor in good health. CDR3s include the opening cysteine and the closing phenylalanine or tryptophan. Each record gives: J gene, D gene, V gene, clone size, CDR3 protein, CDR3 DNA. The D gene is left open where the match is weak. Clone size, where shown, is once, few, many, or a class for clones that have expanded.

TRBJ2-1 - TRBV15 - CATSGQRALSYNEQFF TGTGCCACCAGCGGCCAGCGGGCCCTCTCCTACAATGAGCAGTTCTTC
TRBJ2-3 - TRBV5-1 - CASSIVADTQYF TGCGCCAGCAGCATCGTCGCAGATACGCAGTATTTT
TRBJ2-3 TRBD1 TRBV11-2 - CASSPRETGERTDTQYF TGTGCCAGCAGCCCTAGGGAGACAGGGGAGAGGACTGATACGCAGTATTTT
TRBJ1-2 TRBD1 TRBV5-1 - CASSFPPGTGGLYGYTF TGCGCCAGCAGCTTCCCCCCGGGGACAGGGGGACTCTATGGCTACACCTTC
TRBJ2-1 - TRBV19 - CASSPGFNEQFF TGTGCCAGTAGCCCCGGGTTCAATGAGCAGTTCTTC
TRBJ2-4 - TRBV28 - CASTIRGGRHRDIQYF TGTGCCAGCACCATAAGGGGAGGACGCCATCGCGACATTCAGTACTTC
TRBJ2-5 TRBD2 TRBV18 - CASSLAGYQETQYF TGTGCCAGCTCACTAGCGGGGTACCAAGAGACCCAGTACTTC
TRBJ2-7 TRBD2 TRBV9 - CASSERGIHEQYF TGTGCCAGCAGCGAGCGGGGGATCCACGAGCAGTACTTC
TRBJ2-7 - TRBV6-1 once CASGGTLSYEQYF TGTGCCAGCGGGGGGACCCTCTCCTACGAGCAGTACTTC
TRBJ2-1 - TRBV6-5 - CASSSFSYNEQFF TGTGCCAGCAGTTCCTTCAGTTACAATGAGCAGTTCTTC
TRBJ2-7 TRBD2 TRBV27 - CASSLAGTRGGYEQYF TGTGCCAGCAGTTTAGCCGGGACTAGGGGAGGCTACGAGCAGTACTTC
TRBJ2-2 TRBD2 TRBV7-6 - CASSRAGPMTGELFF TGTGCCAGCAGCCGAGCGGGGCCAATGACCGGGGAGCTGTTTTTT
TRBJ2-7 TRBD2 TRBV28 - CASREAPGLAPEQYF TGTGCCAGCAGGGAGGCACCGGGACTAGCGCCCGAGCAGTACTTC
TRBJ1-1 TRBD1 TRBV7-8 - CASSPRWDRGRFDTEAFF TGTGCCAGCAGCCCCAGATGGGACAGGGGGCGGTTTGACACTGAAGCTTTCTTT
TRBJ1-1 - TRBV28 - CATYNSERNTEAFF TGTGCCACCTATAATTCGGAGAGGAACACTGAAGCTTTCTTT
TRBJ2-2 TRBD2 TRBV5-1 - CASSPARGGTGELFF TGCGCCAGCAGCCCCGCGAGGGGAGGGACCGGGGAGCTGTTTTTT
TRBJ2-3 - TRBV11-3 - CASSQEVADTQYF TGTGCCAGCAGCCAGGAGGTGGCAGATACGCAGTATTTT
TRBJ2-1 - TRBV29-1 - CSVEEGVMGNEQFF TGCAGCGTTGAAGAGGGAGTGATGGGCAATGAGCAGTTCTTC
TRBJ2-3 - TRBV6-6 - CASIQSDTQYF TGTGCCAGCATTCAGTCAGATACGCAGTATTTT
TRBJ2-5 - TRBV5-5 - CASSLSAHQETQYF TGTGCCAGCAGCCTCTCCGCACATCAAGAGACCCAGTACTTC
TRBJ2-5 TRBD1 TRBV7-9 - CASSRGQSETQYF TGTGCCAGCAGCCGGGGACAGTCAGAGACCCAGTACTTC
TRBJ1-4 - TRBV7-9 - CASSLDSPKEKLFF TGTGCCAGCAGCTTAGACTCCCCGAAGGAAAAACTGTTTTTT
TRBJ2-5 - TRBV27 - CASSFQVQGETQYF TGTGCCAGCAGTTTCCAGGTACAAGGCGAGACCCAGTACTTC
TRBJ2-1 TRBD2 TRBV28 - CASIGTSGSYEQFF TGTGCCAGCATTGGGACTAGCGGGAGTTATGAGCAGTTCTTC
TRBJ1-1 - TRBV15 - CATSLGGNTEAFF TGTGCCACCAGCCTCGGGGGGAACACTGAAGCTTTCTTT
TRBJ2-3 - TRBV19 - CASSTSTDTQYF TGTGCCAGTAGTACTAGCACAGATACGCAGTATTTT
TRBJ2-1 TRBD2 TRBV6-5 - CASTATSGSRNEQFF TGTGCCAGCACCGCGACTAGCGGGAGTCGAAATGAGCAGTTCTTC
TRBJ1-4 TRBD1 TRBV5-8 - CASTPGQGGEKLFF TGTGCCAGCACCCCGGGACAGGGGGGTGAAAAACTGTTTTTT
TRBJ1-1 - TRBV5-1 - CASSFLGHSNTEAFF TGCGCCAGCAGCTTCTTGGGGCACTCGAACACTGAAGCTTTCTTT
TRBJ1-1 - TRBV14 - CASSYPTTEAFF TGTGCCAGCAGCTACCCGACTACTGAAGCTTTCTTT
TRBJ2-1 - TRBV7-9 - CASSRGLAEQFF TGTGCCAGCAGTAGGGGACTCGCTGAGCAGTTCTTC
TRBJ1-4 TRBD1 TRBV2 - CASETGTGDRLGEKLFF TGTGCCAGCGAGACCGGGACAGGGGACCGCCTGGGTGAAAAACTGTTTTTT
TRBJ1-1 TRBD1 TRBV6-4 - CASSAGQRNTEAFF TGTGCCAGCAGTGCGGGACAGAGGAACACTGAAGCTTTCTTT
TRBJ2-5 TRBD2 TRBV7-9 - CASSSGLARTQYF TGTGCCAGCAGCTCCGGACTAGCGCGGACCCAGTACTTC
TRBJ2-2 - TRBV5-4 - CASSLGRGNTGELFF TGTGCCAGCAGCTTGGGTCGGGGAAACACCGGGGAGCTGTTTTTT
TRBJ1-1 - TRBV5-1 once CASSLDGQRRTNTEAFF TGCGCCAGCAGCTTGGACGGACAGAGGAGGACGAACACTGAAGCTTTCTTT
TRBJ2-7 - TRBV7-3 - CASSPGVSHEQYF TGTGCCAGCAGCCCAGGGGTTTCCCACGAGCAGTACTTC
TRBJ1-5 - TRBV29-1 - CSVGINRDQPQHF TGCAGCGTTGGTATAAACAGGGACCAGCCCCAGCATTTT
TRBJ2-7 TRBD1 TRBV7-6 - CASSPGTGGSSYEQYF TGTGCCAGCAGCCCAGGGACAGGGGGCAGCTCCTACGAGCAGTACTTC
TRBJ2-7 TRBD1 TRBV4-2 - CASSQSSGQGYYEQYF TGTGCCAGCAGCCAATCTTCGGGACAGGGGTATTACGAGCAGTACTTC
TRBJ2-5 TRBD2 TRBV27 - CASRLAGGAETQYF TGTGCCAGCAGACTAGCGGGAGGTGCAGAGACCCAGTACTTC
TRBJ2-2 TRBD1 TRBV2 - CASSLQGANGELFF TGTGCCAGCAGCCTACAGGGGGCTAACGGGGAGCTGTTTTTT
TRBJ2-3 - TRBV5-8 - CASSLRSTDTQYF TGTGCCAGCAGCTTGCGTAGCACAGATACGCAGTATTTT
TRBJ2-3 - TRBV18 once CASSPTEADTQYF TGTGCCAGCTCACCAACCGAGGCAGATACGCAGTATTTT
TRBJ2-7 TRBD2 TRBV28 - CASSQGLAGYYEQYF TGTGCCAGCAGTCAAGGACTAGCGGGCTACTACGAGCAGTACTTC
TRBJ2-3 TRBD1 TRBV6-1 - CASKDRGEADTQYF TGTGCCAGCAAGGACAGGGGAGAAGCAGATACGCAGTATTTT
TRBJ2-2 TRBD1 TRBV18 - CASRPDRAVANTGELFF TGTGCCAGCAGACCGGACAGGGCGGTAGCGAACACCGGGGAGCTGTTTTTT
TRBJ2-7 TRBD1 TRBV18 - CASSPLAPGQGGYEQYF TGTGCCAGCTCACCACTGGCGCCGGGACAGGGTGGCTACGAGCAGTACTTC
TRBJ2-1 TRBD2 TRBV6-5 - CASSPSGHNEQFF TGTGCCAGCAGCCCTAGCGGGCACAATGAGCAGTTCTTC
TRBJ2-5 TRBD2 TRBV30 - CASTSTSGRQETQYF TGTGCCTCCACCTCCACTAGCGGTAGACAAGAGACCCAGTACTTC
TRBJ2-7 - TRBV27 - CASSLVQGGSEQYF TGTGCCAGCAGTTTAGTCCAGGGCGGCTCCGAGCAGTACTTC
TRBJ2-2 - TRBV5-1 - CASSLEQGAGGELFF TGCGCCAGCAGCTTGGAGCAAGGGGCCGGCGGGGAGCTGTTTTTT
TRBJ2-2 TRBD1 TRBV27 - CASSILTGGGGGELFF TGTGCCAGCAGCATCTTGACAGGGGGGGGCGGCGGGGAGCTGTTTTTT
TRBJ1-2 - TRBV9 - CASSATGNANYGYTF TGTGCCAGCAGCGCTACAGGGAATGCCAACTATGGCTACACCTTC
TRBJ2-7 - TRBV2 - CASSPSDTEQYF TGTGCCAGCAGTCCGTCAGATACCGAACAGTACTTC